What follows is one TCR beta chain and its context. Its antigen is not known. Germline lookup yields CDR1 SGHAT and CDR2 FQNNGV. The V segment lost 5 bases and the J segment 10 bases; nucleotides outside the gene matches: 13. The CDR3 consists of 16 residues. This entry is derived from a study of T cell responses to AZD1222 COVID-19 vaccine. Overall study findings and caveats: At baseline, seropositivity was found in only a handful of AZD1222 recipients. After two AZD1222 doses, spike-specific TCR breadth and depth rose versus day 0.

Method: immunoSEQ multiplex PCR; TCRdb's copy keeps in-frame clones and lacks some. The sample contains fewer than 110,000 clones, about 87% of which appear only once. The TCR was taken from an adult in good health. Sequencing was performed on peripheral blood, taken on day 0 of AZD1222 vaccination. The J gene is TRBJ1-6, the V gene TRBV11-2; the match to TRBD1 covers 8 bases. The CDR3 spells CASSLLRTGWGSPLHF. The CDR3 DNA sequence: TGTGCCAGCAGCCTTTTAAGGACAGGGTGGGGCTCACCCCTCCACTTT.